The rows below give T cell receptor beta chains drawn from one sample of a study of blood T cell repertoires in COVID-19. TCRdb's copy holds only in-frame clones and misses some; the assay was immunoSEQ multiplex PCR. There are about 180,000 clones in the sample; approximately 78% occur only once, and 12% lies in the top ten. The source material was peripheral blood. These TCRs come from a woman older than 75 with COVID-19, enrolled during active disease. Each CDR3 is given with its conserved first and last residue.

cdr3_aa: CASSLPGDGTEAFF
cdr3_length: 14
j_call: TRBJ1-1
v_call: TRBV7-2

cdr3_aa: CASSKTVPYEQYF
cdr3_length: 13
j_call: TRBJ2-7
v_call: TRBV14

cdr3_aa: CASSRGRGQSSYEQYF
cdr3_length: 16
j_call: TRBJ2-7
v_call: TRBV5-1

cdr3_aa: CASSIGRGNTEAFF
cdr3_length: 14
j_call: TRBJ1-1
v_call: TRBV7-2

cdr3_aa: CASSPLGGAGYEQYF
cdr3_length: 15
j_call: TRBJ2-7
v_call: TRBV18

cdr3_aa: CATTGDWEQYF
cdr3_length: 11
j_call: TRBJ2-7
v_call: TRBV28

cdr3_aa: CASSSFSTELNEKLFF
cdr3_length: 16
j_call: TRBJ1-4
v_call: TRBV18

cdr3_aa: CASRPATGLNYGYTF
cdr3_length: 15
j_call: TRBJ1-2
v_call: TRBV5-4

cdr3_aa: CASSWGRSRQRNEKLFF
cdr3_length: 17
j_call: TRBJ1-4
v_call: TRBV7-9

cdr3_aa: CASSLRAGSSYNEQFF
cdr3_length: 16
j_call: TRBJ2-1
v_call: TRBV27

cdr3_aa: CASSQVVHIEAFF
cdr3_length: 13
j_call: TRBJ1-1
v_call: TRBV4-3

cdr3_aa: CASSLTQRTEQFF
cdr3_length: 13
j_call: TRBJ2-1
v_call: TRBV27

cdr3_aa: CASSLSYRTGVYEKLFF
cdr3_length: 17
j_call: TRBJ1-4
v_call: TRBV27

cdr3_aa: CASSQDPTSGTDTQYF
cdr3_length: 16
j_call: TRBJ2-3
v_call: TRBV3-1/TRBV3-2

cdr3_aa: CASSHNRGSNTEAFF
cdr3_length: 15
j_call: TRBJ1-1
v_call: TRBV7-9

cdr3_aa: CASSTFSGVNYNEQFF
cdr3_length: 16
j_call: TRBJ2-1
v_call: TRBV7-9

cdr3_aa: CASSYSLVRGYNEQFF
cdr3_length: 16
j_call: TRBJ2-1
v_call: TRBV6-2/TRBV6-3

cdr3_aa: CASSQDLRSGPSMGYYEQYF
cdr3_length: 20
j_call: TRBJ2-7
v_call: TRBV4-3

cdr3_aa: CASRGGLEQFF
cdr3_length: 11
j_call: TRBJ2-1
v_call: TRBV25-1

cdr3_aa: CASSFSDSHYGYTF
cdr3_length: 14
j_call: TRBJ1-2
v_call: TRBV28

cdr3_aa: CASSATVSGYTF
cdr3_length: 12
j_call: TRBJ1-2
v_call: TRBV5-4

cdr3_aa: CASSSPDWRRTDTQYF
cdr3_length: 16
j_call: TRBJ2-3
v_call: TRBV28

cdr3_aa: CASILDGGDTQYF
cdr3_length: 13
j_call: TRBJ2-3
v_call: TRBV5-1

cdr3_aa: CASSLYRRGNTIYF
cdr3_length: 14
j_call: TRBJ1-3
v_call: TRBV28

cdr3_aa: CASSLGSLPNEQFF
cdr3_length: 14
j_call: TRBJ2-1
v_call: TRBV5-1

cdr3_aa: CASSQAGNSNQPQHF
cdr3_length: 15
j_call: TRBJ1-5
v_call: TRBV4-2

cdr3_aa: CASSPNRGQAGANVLTF
cdr3_length: 17
j_call: TRBJ2-6
v_call: TRBV18

cdr3_aa: CASSHVRTASGRGETQYF
cdr3_length: 18
j_call: TRBJ2-5
v_call: TRBV21-1

cdr3_aa: CASSSPLNYGYTF
cdr3_length: 13
j_call: TRBJ1-2
v_call: TRBV9

cdr3_aa: CAISEEHHANTEAFF
cdr3_length: 15
j_call: TRBJ1-1
v_call: TRBV10-3

cdr3_aa: CASSSDRGTRDTQYF
cdr3_length: 15
j_call: TRBJ2-3
v_call: TRBV5-1

cdr3_aa: CASSPRQGTYEQYF
cdr3_length: 14
j_call: TRBJ2-7
v_call: TRBV7-2

cdr3_aa: CAWRTGLAYSYEQYF
cdr3_length: 15
j_call: TRBJ2-7
v_call: TRBV30

cdr3_aa: CASSPGTGYGYTF
cdr3_length: 13
j_call: TRBJ1-2
v_call: TRBV12-3/TRBV12-4

cdr3_aa: CASSLPLGGQGTSGANVLTF
cdr3_length: 20
j_call: TRBJ2-6
v_call: TRBV5-1

cdr3_aa: CASSDRTSGSYEQYF
cdr3_length: 15
j_call: TRBJ2-7
v_call: TRBV2

cdr3_aa: CASSLGTPRPTDTQYF
cdr3_length: 16
j_call: TRBJ2-3
v_call: TRBV7-9

cdr3_aa: CASSLASSLETQYF
cdr3_length: 14
j_call: TRBJ2-5
v_call: TRBV5-6

cdr3_aa: CSASVQGRNYGYTF
cdr3_length: 14
j_call: TRBJ1-2
v_call: TRBV20-1

cdr3_aa: CASRGRWGTGDGNTIYF
cdr3_length: 17
j_call: TRBJ1-3
v_call: TRBV28

cdr3_aa: CASSLDSGTLSREQYF
cdr3_length: 16
j_call: TRBJ2-7
v_call: TRBV7-8

cdr3_aa: CASSPGVIAGAQETQYF
cdr3_length: 17
j_call: TRBJ2-5
v_call: TRBV7-9

cdr3_aa: CASSTLRGGGTEAFF
cdr3_length: 15
j_call: TRBJ1-1
v_call: TRBV19

cdr3_aa: CASSSEGWDYGYTF
cdr3_length: 14
j_call: TRBJ1-2
v_call: TRBV18

cdr3_aa: CASSLGGFGTDTQYF
cdr3_length: 15
j_call: TRBJ2-3
v_call: TRBV7-8

cdr3_aa: CASSSGTGGASWNTQYF
cdr3_length: 17
j_call: TRBJ2-3
v_call: TRBV5-4

cdr3_aa: CASSERASGNNEQFF
cdr3_length: 15
j_call: TRBJ2-1
v_call: TRBV6-4

cdr3_aa: CSASLGQGVETQYF
cdr3_length: 14
j_call: TRBJ2-5
v_call: TRBV20-1

cdr3_aa: CASSPTGTDTQYF
cdr3_length: 13
j_call: TRBJ2-3
v_call: TRBV19

cdr3_aa: CASSPSGRTEAFF
cdr3_length: 13
j_call: TRBJ1-1
v_call: TRBV6-5

cdr3_aa: CASSLVTSGRVDTDTQYF
cdr3_length: 18
j_call: TRBJ2-3
v_call: TRBV7-6

cdr3_aa: CASRFSGGTNTGELFF
cdr3_length: 16
j_call: TRBJ2-2
v_call: TRBV2